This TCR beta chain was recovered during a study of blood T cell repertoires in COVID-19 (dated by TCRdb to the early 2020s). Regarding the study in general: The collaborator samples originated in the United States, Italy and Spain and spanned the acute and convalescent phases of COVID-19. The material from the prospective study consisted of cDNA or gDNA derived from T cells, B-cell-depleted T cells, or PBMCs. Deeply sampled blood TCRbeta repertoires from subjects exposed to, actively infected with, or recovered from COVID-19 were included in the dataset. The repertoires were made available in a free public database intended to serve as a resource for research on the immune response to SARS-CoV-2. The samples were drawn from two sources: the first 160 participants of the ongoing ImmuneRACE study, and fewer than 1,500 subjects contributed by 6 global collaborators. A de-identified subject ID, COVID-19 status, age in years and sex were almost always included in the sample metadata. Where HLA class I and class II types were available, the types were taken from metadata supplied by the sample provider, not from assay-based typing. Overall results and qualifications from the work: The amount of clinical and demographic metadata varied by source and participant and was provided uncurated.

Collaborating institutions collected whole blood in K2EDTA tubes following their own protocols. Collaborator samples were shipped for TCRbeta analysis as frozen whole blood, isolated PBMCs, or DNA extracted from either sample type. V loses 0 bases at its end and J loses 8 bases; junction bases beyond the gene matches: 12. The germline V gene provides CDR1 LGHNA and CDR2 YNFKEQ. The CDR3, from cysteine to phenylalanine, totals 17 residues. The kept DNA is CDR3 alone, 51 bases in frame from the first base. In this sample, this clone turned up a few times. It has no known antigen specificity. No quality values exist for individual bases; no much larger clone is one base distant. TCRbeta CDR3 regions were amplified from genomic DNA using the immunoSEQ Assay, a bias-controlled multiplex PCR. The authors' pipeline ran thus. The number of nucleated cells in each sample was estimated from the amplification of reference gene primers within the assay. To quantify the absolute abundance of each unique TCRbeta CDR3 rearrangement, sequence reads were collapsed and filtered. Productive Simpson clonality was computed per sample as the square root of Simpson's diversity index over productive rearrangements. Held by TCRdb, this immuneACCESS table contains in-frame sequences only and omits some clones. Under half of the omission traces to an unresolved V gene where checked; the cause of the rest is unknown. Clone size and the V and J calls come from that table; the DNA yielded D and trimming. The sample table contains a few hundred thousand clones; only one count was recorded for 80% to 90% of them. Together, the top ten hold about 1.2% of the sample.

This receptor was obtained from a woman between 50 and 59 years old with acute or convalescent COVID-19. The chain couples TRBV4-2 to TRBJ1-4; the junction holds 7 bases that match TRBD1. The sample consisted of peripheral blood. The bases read TGTGCCAGCAGCCAAGATTCGACCATAACAGGGGTCGAAAAACTGTTTTTT. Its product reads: CASSQDSTITGVEKLFF.